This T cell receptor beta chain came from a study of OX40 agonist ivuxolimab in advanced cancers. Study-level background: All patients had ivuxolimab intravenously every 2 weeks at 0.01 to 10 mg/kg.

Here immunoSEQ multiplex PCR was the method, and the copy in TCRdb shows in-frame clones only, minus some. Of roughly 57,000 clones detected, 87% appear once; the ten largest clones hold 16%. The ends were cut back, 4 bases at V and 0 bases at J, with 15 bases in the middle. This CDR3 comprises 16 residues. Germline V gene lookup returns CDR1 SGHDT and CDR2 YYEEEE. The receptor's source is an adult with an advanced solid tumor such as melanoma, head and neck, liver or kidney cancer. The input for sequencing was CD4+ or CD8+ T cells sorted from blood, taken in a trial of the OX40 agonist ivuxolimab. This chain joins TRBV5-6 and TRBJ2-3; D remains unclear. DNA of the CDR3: TGTGCCAGCAGCCGCCAAACTGAATTTAGCACAGATACGCAGTATTTT. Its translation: CASSRQTEFSTDTQYF.